This T cell receptor beta chain was sequenced in a study of blood T cell repertoires in COVID-19. Across the study: The United States, Italy and Spain were the sources of the acute and convalescent COVID-19 samples. The cDNA or gDNA used as material had been derived from T cells, B-cell-depleted T cells, or PBMCs.

The CDR3 is 10 residues long. Per germline, CDR1 MDHEN and CDR2 SYDVKM. V gave up 10 bases and J gave up 4 bases, with 7 bases separating them. Per the study methods: Reference gene primer amplification gave estimated nucleated cell counts. Method: immunoSEQ multiplex PCR; TCRdb's copy keeps in-frame clones and lacks some. From that table come the V and J calls and clone size; the DNA was used to work out D and trimming. The sample yields some 150,000 clones, about 86% seen once. The receptor was isolated from a woman aged 50 to 60 with active or convalescent COVID-19. Material for sequencing was peripheral blood. The rearrangement uses TRBV28 and TRBJ1-2, with unresolved D. CDR3 residues: CATGVYGYTF. The CDR3 nucleotides read TGTGCCACCGGGGTCTATGGCTACACCTTC.